These 12 T cell receptor beta chains originate from one sample sequenced in a study of blood T cell repertoires in COVID-19. Sequencing was performed with immunoSEQ multiplex PCR; in TCRdb, only in-frame clones are kept and a portion is missing. The table records a few hundred thousand clones, 85% of them present only once. Source material: PBMCs or T cells enriched from blood (not recorded which). Receptor source: a man in his forties or fifties who had recovered from COVID-19.

The chain joins TRBV28 to TRBJ1-2, with no clear D. Germline CDR1 MDHEN, CDR2 SYDVKM. Trimming stripped 7 bases from V and 8 bases from J, with 17 bases between. The CDR3 has 13 residues. The CDR3 loop reads CASIPSAARGYTF. In DNA, the CDR3 is TGTGCCAGCATCCCTTCGGCGGCTCGGGGCTACACCTTC.

The V call is TRBV27, the J call TRBJ2-1, with 15 nucleotides matching TRBD2. The CDR3 spans 15 residues. V was pared by 10 bases and J by 10 bases, with 11 bases of the junction left unmatched. The germline CDR1 and CDR2 sequences are MNHEY and SMNVEV (reference sequence). The DNA for the CDR3 is TGTGCCAACCTATCCCGGACTAGCGGGAGGGACGAGCAGTTCTTC. This translates into CANLSRTSGRDEQFF.

The chain joins TRBV5-6 to TRBJ2-7, with 7 bases fitting TRBD1. Germline V gives CDR1 SGHDT, CDR2 YYEEEE. The CDR3 is made up of 14 amino acids. The V segment lost 0 bases and the J segment 7 bases; nucleotides outside the gene matches: 7. The CDR3 DNA sequence: TGTGCCAGCAGCTTGGCACAGGGGATAGGGGAGCAGTACTTC. Protein sequence: CASSLAQGIGEQYF.

This chain connects TRBV9 to TRBJ2-7; 10 nucleotides agree with TRBD2. Losses at the gene ends were 3 bases for V and 1 base for J; bases not matched to a gene: 4. Germline lookup yields CDR1 SGDLS and CDR2 YYNGEE. CDR3 length equals 15 residues. This CDR3 is CASSAGGLASYEQYF. The CDR3 DNA sequence: TGTGCCAGCAGCGCAGGGGGACTAGCGTCCTACGAGCAGTACTTC.

V usage is TRBV9 and J usage is TRBJ2-7; D unresolved. Looked up from germline, CDR1 is SGDLS and CDR2 is YYNGEE. Trimming left V 0 bases short and J 2 bases short, with 6 bases between. This CDR3 has 13 residues. CDR3 residues: CASSVGSTYEQYF. CDR3 coding DNA: TGTGCCAGCAGCGTAGGAAGCACCTACGAGCAGTACTTC.

This chain joins TRBV4-1 and TRBJ2-3; 11 nucleotides line up with TRBD2. Germline CDR1 MGHRA, CDR2 YSYEKL. The CDR3 length is 20 residues. The V gene end was trimmed by 0 bases and the J gene end by 1 base; junction bases not matched to a gene: 12. CDR3: CASSQEETSGSWSGTDTQYF. The CDR3 region has the DNA TGCGCCAGCAGCCAAGAAGAAACTAGCGGGAGTTGGAGTGGCACAGATACGCAGTATTTT.

The V and J genes are TRBV16 and TRBJ1-2; D unresolved. This CDR3 is 14 amino acids long. V lost 1 base to trimming and J lost 3 bases, with 9 bases between them. The germline V gene encodes CDR1 KGHSY and CDR2 FQNENV. The CDR3 bases are TGTGCCAGCAGCCAATTCCCCCTTGACTATGGCTACACCTTC. This gives the protein CASSQFPLDYGYTF.

The chain links TRBV4-1 to TRBJ2-5, with TRBD2 matching over 12 bases. This CDR3 has 16 residues. After removal of 2 bases from V and 3 bases from J, the junction contained 4 bases not matched to a gene. Germline CDR1 and CDR2: MGHRA and YSYEKL. CDR3 DNA sequence: TGCGCCAGCAGCCAACGACTAGCGGGAGAGGAAGAGACCCAGTACTTC. Translation gives CASSQRLAGEEETQYF.

This chain links TRBV30 with TRBJ2-1; the D is unclear. CDR3 length: 13 residues. V lost 2 bases and J lost 2, with 7 bases in between. CDR1 and CDR2 (germline): GTSNPN, SVGIG (reference sequence). CDR3 coding DNA: TGTGCCTGGAGTCCCTCCGCCTACAATGAGCAGTTCTTC. Translating it yields CAWSPSAYNEQFF.

The rearrangement links TRBV27 to TRBJ1-1; perhaps TRBD1 as D (5 bases). The CDR3 has 14 residues. Germline V gives CDR1 MNHEY, CDR2 SMNVEV (reference sequence). Trimming shortened V by 5 bases and J by 7 bases, and 17 bases separated the two germline ends. In DNA form, the CDR3 reads TGTGCCAGCAGTGAAATTGGGGGGAGGAATGAAGCTTTCTTT. Protein sequence: CASSEIGGRNEAFF.

The chain carries TRBV27 and TRBJ2-1; 11 nucleotides line up with TRBD2. CDR1 is MNHEY and CDR2 is SMNVEV in the germline V gene (reference sequence). The V segment lost 10 bases and the J segment 5 bases; nucleotides outside the gene matches: 4. This CDR3 spans 13 amino acids. The CDR3 DNA reads as TGTGCCACCCAGGGACTAGCGGACAATGAGCAGTTCTTC. It translates to CATQGLADNEQFF.

The chain is built from TRBV25-1 and TRBJ2-7, with D maybe TRBD2 (5 bases). The CDR3 is 15 residues long. V was pared by 3 bases and J by 3 bases, with 15 bases between. CDR1 and CDR2 from the germline V gene are MGHDK and SYGVNS. This chain's CDR3 is CASSEVVSGLYEQYF. The CDR3, as DNA: TGTGCCAGCAGTGAGGTCGTAAGCGGACTCTACGAGCAGTACTTC.